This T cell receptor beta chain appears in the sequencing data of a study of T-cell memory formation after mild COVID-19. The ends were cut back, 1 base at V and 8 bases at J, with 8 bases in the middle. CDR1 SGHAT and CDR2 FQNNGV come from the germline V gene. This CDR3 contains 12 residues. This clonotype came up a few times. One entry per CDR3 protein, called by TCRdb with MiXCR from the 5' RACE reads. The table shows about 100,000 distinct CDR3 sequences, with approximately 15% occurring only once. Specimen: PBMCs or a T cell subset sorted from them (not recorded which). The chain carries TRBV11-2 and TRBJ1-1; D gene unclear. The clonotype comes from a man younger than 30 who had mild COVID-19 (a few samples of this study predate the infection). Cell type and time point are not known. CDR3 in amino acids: CASSLGNEEAFF. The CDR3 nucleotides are TGTGCCAGCAGCTTAGGGAACGAGGAAGCTTTCTTT. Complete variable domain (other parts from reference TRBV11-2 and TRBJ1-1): EAGVAQSPRYKIIEKRQSVAFWCNPISGHATLYWYQQILGQGPKLLIQFQNNGVVDDSQLPKDRFSAERLKGVDSTLKIQPAKLEDSAVYLCASSLGNEEAFFGQGTRLTVV.